One sample yielded the 19 T cell receptor beta chains listed below, sequenced in a study of post-analysis software for immune sequencing data. Study observations and caveats: A handful of TRBV segments appeared more often in patients than in controls, and TRBV5-6, TRBV5-1 and TRBV20-1 were among these.

Unique molecular identifiers were built into the TCR beta cDNA libraries. TCRdb re-analysed the PCR reads in MiXCR, keeping a single row per CDR3 protein. Altogether more than 450,000 distinct CDR3 sequences are present, approximately 31% being singletons, with the ten largest covering roughly 6%. Antigens for these TCRs are unknown. What was sequenced was blood. The receptors derive from a girl aged 2-17 years with multiple sclerosis.

This clonotype was seen only a few times. The chain combines TRBV27 with TRBJ1-2, with 9 positions matching TRBD1. Germline trimming cut 3 bases from V and 1 base from J; bases unmatched to any gene: 9. Germline assignment: CDR1 MNHEY and CDR2 SMNVEV (reference sequence). This CDR3 is built from 17 residues. CDR3 bases: TGTGCCAGCAGTTTGAGGACAGGGGTCCGGTTTAACTATGGCTACACCTTC. Translation: CASSLRTGVRFNYGYTF.

V and J are TRBV29-1 and TRBJ2-7, with D uncertain. This CDR3 is 12 amino acids long. Germline CDR1 SQVTM, CDR2 ANQGSEA. The V and J ends lost 6 bases and 1 base respectively, with 10 bases between them. CDR3 in DNA: TGCAGCGTCGAGGACGGATCCTACGAGCAGTACTTC. Amino acid sequence: CSVEDGSYEQYF.

The chain uses TRBV20-1 and TRBJ1-2; D is unclear. The germline V gene has CDR1 DFQATT and CDR2 SNEGSKA (reference sequence). The CDR3 contains 13 residues. The V and J ends lost 2 bases and 8 bases respectively, with 15 bases between them. CDR3 DNA sequence: TGCAGTGCTAGACTCCAAGACGCTCCCGGCTACACCTTC. This translates into CSARLQDAPGYTF.

The chain links TRBV4-2 to TRBJ2-1, with 9 bases identical to TRBD1. CDR3 size: 14 residues. Per the germline V gene, CDR1 is LGHNA and CDR2 is YNFKEQ. The trim removed 1 base at V and 5 bases at J, leaving 0 bases unmatched. DNA for the CDR3: TGTGCCAGCAGCCAAGGGGACAGGGACAATGAGCAGTTCTTC. It encodes CASSQGDRDNEQFF.

This clonotype occurred many times. The gene calls are TRBV29-1 and TRBJ1-1; tentative D call: TRBD1 (6 bases). V dropped 7 bases and J dropped 4 bases, with 10 bases sitting between them. The CDR3 spans 11 residues. In germline, CDR1 is SQVTM, CDR2 ANQGSEA. The CDR3 reads CSARTATEAFF. The DNA of the CDR3 is TGCAGCGCCCGGACAGCCACTGAAGCTTTCTTT.

This clonotype was found many times. CDR3 DNA: TGCAGCGTTGAAGAGGCTAGCGTAGATGAGCAGTTCTTC. Protein sequence: CSVEEASVDEQFF. The V call is TRBV29-1, the J call TRBJ2-1, with a tentative D call TRBD2 (6 bases). V lost 0 bases and J 8 bases, leaving 11 bases between the germline ends. Germline V lookup: CDR1 SQVTM, CDR2 ANQGSEA. This CDR3 is 13 amino acids long.

The chain recombines TRBV20-1 with TRBJ2-3; D unclear. The ends were cut back, 3 bases at V and 2 bases at J, with 9 bases in the middle. CDR1 is DFQATT, CDR2 SNEGSKA, per germline (reference sequence). CDR3 length equals 13 residues. As DNA, the CDR3 is TGCAGTGCTAGTTCCGGTATCACAGATACGCAGTATTTT. Its protein is CSASSGITDTQYF.

This clonotype was observed a single time. The chain couples TRBV13 to TRBJ1-6; TRBD1 aligns across 7 bases. Per germline, CDR1 PRHDT and CDR2 FYEKMQ (reference sequence). This CDR3 has 18 amino acids. V was pared by 3 bases and J by 7 bases, with 15 bases of the junction left unmatched. The CDR3 here is CASSFSPFRGQPNSPLHF. CDR3 nucleotides: TGTGCCAGCAGCTTCTCACCCTTCCGGGGACAGCCGAATTCACCCCTCCACTTT.

The V call is TRBV5-1, the J call TRBJ2-7, with TRBD1 matching over 8 bases. Trimming cost V 4 bases and J 8 bases; bases outside gene matches: 17. CDR3 length: 16 amino acids. Germline V CDR1 and CDR2: SGHRS, YFSETQ. The CDR3 region is CASSEETGARAQKQYF. In nucleotides, the CDR3 is TGCGCCAGCAGCGAAGAGACAGGGGCCAGAGCCCAGAAGCAGTACTTC.

This clonotype was seen a few times. J is TRBJ1-2 and V is TRBV6-1, with D possibly matching TRBD1 (5 bases). V was pared by 1 base and J by 5 bases, with 11 bases between. The germline CDR1 and CDR2 sequences are MNHNS and SASEGT. This CDR3 has 14 amino acids. The CDR3 bases are TGTGCCAGCAGTGAAGGAGACAGCAGATATGGCTACACCTTC. Its protein product is CASSEGDSRYGYTF.

The genes are TRBV11-2 and TRBJ1-6; D unresolved. V was pared by 5 bases and J by 9 bases, with 14 bases between. The CDR3 runs to 14 residues. Germline V gives CDR1 SGHAT, CDR2 FQNNGV. The DNA of the CDR3 is TGTGCCAGCAGCCAGACGAGCCAGAGTTCACCCCTCCACTTT. Encoded protein: CASSQTSQSSPLHF.

V and J are TRBV25-1 and TRBJ2-3; D not resolved. V dropped 8 bases and J dropped 0 bases, with 9 bases sitting between them. The CDR3 is 13 residues long. Germline CDR1 is MGHDK and CDR2 is SYGVNS. CDR3 loop: CASQDGSTDTQYF. The DNA of the CDR3 is TGTGCCAGCCAGGACGGAAGCACAGATACGCAGTATTTT.

The chain is built from TRBV7-9 and TRBJ2-3, with 8 bases matching TRBD2. The germline V gene has CDR1 SEHNR and CDR2 FQNEAQ (reference sequence). With 0 bases clipped from V and 1 base from J, the junction kept 6 bases outside the gene matches. The CDR3 sequence is 17 residues long. CDR3 bases: TGTGCCAGCAGCTTAGCGAGGGCTAGCGGGCGCACAGATACGCAGTATTTT. Its translation is CASSLARASGRTDTQYF.

In its sample, this clonotype was seen a few times. The genes are TRBV15 and TRBJ1-2; 7 bases are a match to TRBD1. The length of the CDR3 is 15 residues. Germline loops: CDR1 LNHNV, CDR2 YYDKDF (reference sequence). Germline trimming cut 5 bases from V and 5 bases from J; bases unmatched to any gene: 11. For the CDR3, the DNA is TGTGCCACCAGCTCCCGACCCACAGGGGAATATGGCTACACCTTC. Residues: CATSSRPTGEYGYTF.

Worth noting for this clonotype: One base away lies a much larger clone, so this may be a sequencing read error. This chain uses TRBV6-5 with TRBJ2-3; D may match TRBD1 or TRBD2 (5 bases each). CDR3 length: 15 residues. Germline V gene sequence: CDR1 MNHEY, CDR2 SVGAGI. Trimming shortened V by 6 bases and J by 2 bases, and 15 bases separated the two germline ends. The CDR3 loop is CASREAGSPTDTQYF. CDR3 DNA sequence: TGTGCCAGCAGGGAGGCAGGGTCTCCCACAGATACGCAGTATTTT.

The chain joins TRBV3-1 to TRBJ2-7; D is tentatively TRBD1 or TRBD2 (5 bases each). This CDR3 contains 15 residues. V gave up 0 bases and J gave up 0 bases, with 9 bases separating them. The germline V gene encodes CDR1 LGHDT and CDR2 YNNKEL (reference sequence). CDR3 sequence reads: CASSQDGGFSYEQYF. The CDR3 DNA reads TGTGCCAGCAGCCAAGATGGGGGATTCTCCTACGAGCAGTACTTC.

The CDR3 spells CSLNSLLAMDEQYF. CDR3 DNA: TGCAGTCTGAATTCCTTACTAGCAATGGACGAGCAGTACTTC. The chain has TRBV20-1 and TRBJ2-7; perhaps TRBD2 as D (6 bases). From germline, CDR1 is DFQATT and CDR2 SNEGSKA (reference sequence). V lost 8 bases and J 5 bases, leaving 22 bases between the germline ends. This CDR3 is 14 amino acids long.

The sample holds a few counts of this clonotype. V usage is TRBV6-1 and J usage is TRBJ2-1, with D perhaps TRBD1 or TRBD2 (5 bases each). The CDR3 runs to 14 residues. V shed 7 bases and J shed 8 bases, with 18 bases lying between them. The germline CDR1 and CDR2 sequences are MNHNS and SASEGT. CDR3 region: CASTRDLYAHEQFF. CDR3 bases: TGTGCCAGCACCCGGGACCTCTACGCCCATGAGCAGTTCTTC.

There are a few counts of this clonotype. The chain is built from TRBV9 and TRBJ1-2; D unclear. Germline loops: CDR1 SGDLS, CDR2 YYNGEE. The CDR3 is made up of 16 amino acids. The germline V and J ends were trimmed by 4 bases and 5 bases, with 21 bases remaining between them. The CDR3 DNA follows: TGTGCCAGCAGCCCGGCGGCGACACGGGTGGGGTATGGCTACACCTTC. Residues: CASSPAATRVGYGYTF.